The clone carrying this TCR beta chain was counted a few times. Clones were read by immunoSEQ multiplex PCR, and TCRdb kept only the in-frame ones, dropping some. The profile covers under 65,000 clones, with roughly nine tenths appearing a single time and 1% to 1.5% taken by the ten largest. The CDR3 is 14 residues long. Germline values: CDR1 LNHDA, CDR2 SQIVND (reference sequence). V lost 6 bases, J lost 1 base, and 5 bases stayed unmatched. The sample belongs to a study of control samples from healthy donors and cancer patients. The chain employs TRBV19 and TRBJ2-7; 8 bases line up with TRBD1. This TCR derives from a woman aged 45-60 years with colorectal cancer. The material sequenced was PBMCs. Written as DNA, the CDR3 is TGTGCCAGTAGCGTTGGGACAGGTTCCTACGAGCAGTACTTC. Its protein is CASSVGTGSYEQYF.